A selection of T cell receptor beta chains follows, all from one sample in a study of blood T cells in healthy people across ages. TCRdb reprocessed the 5' RACE reads via MiXCR and lists one record per CDR3 protein. The repertoire holds 650,000 or so distinct CDR3 sequences, with roughly half as singletons. The specimen sequenced was blood. All receptors come from a woman over 75 in good health. Both conserved end residues are part of each CDR3. Each record gives: clone size, J gene, D gene, V gene, CDR3 protein, CDR3 DNA. A D gene is named only where the DNA matches it firmly. Some rows have no size entry. The others give once, few or many, or a class for an expanded clone.

abundance: NA
j_gene: TRBJ2-3
d_gene: TRBD1
v_gene: TRBV20-1
CDR3aa: CSARDTGGPTDTQYF
CDR3nt: TGCAGTGCTAGGGATACAGGGGGTCCCACAGATACGCAGTATTTT

abundance: many
j_gene: TRBJ2-3
d_gene: NA
v_gene: TRBV5-1
CDR3aa: CASSLAQPADTQYF
CDR3nt: TGCGCCAGCAGCTTGGCTCAGCCCGCAGATACGCAGTATTTT

abundance: NA
j_gene: TRBJ1-5
d_gene: NA
v_gene: TRBV28
CDR3aa: CASAQRGDQPQHF
CDR3nt: TGTGCCAGCGCCCAGCGGGGGGACCAGCCCCAGCATTTT

abundance: NA
j_gene: TRBJ2-7
d_gene: TRBD1
v_gene: TRBV7-2
CDR3aa: CASSLEGTGVGEQYF
CDR3nt: TGTGCCAGCAGCTTAGAAGGGACAGGCGTGGGGGAGCAGTACTTC

abundance: NA
j_gene: TRBJ2-4
d_gene: TRBD2
v_gene: TRBV2
CDR3aa: CASSDGGGQNIQYF
CDR3nt: TGTGCCAGCAGTGACGGGGGGGGCCAAAACATTCAGTACTTC

abundance: few
j_gene: TRBJ2-7
d_gene: TRBD1
v_gene: TRBV10-3
CDR3aa: CAGGQGSSYEQYF
CDR3nt: TGTGCCGGGGGACAGGGGAGCTCCTACGAGCAGTACTTC

abundance: NA
j_gene: TRBJ2-3
d_gene: NA
v_gene: TRBV18
CDR3aa: CASSPPAARTDTQYF
CDR3nt: TGTGCCAGCTCACCACCTGCGGCTAGAACAGATACGCAGTATTTT

abundance: many
j_gene: TRBJ2-1
d_gene: NA
v_gene: TRBV5-1
CDR3aa: CASSHGALNEQFF
CDR3nt: TGCGCCAGCAGTCATGGGGCCCTCAATGAGCAGTTCTTC

abundance: NA
j_gene: TRBJ2-7
d_gene: TRBD1
v_gene: TRBV6-5
CDR3aa: CASTPGQGVHEQYF
CDR3nt: TGTGCCAGCACTCCGGGACAGGGGGTCCACGAGCAGTACTTC

abundance: NA
j_gene: TRBJ1-5
d_gene: NA
v_gene: TRBV20-1
CDR3aa: CSASDPGGNQPQHF
CDR3nt: TGCAGTGCTAGTGACCCGGGGGGCAATCAGCCCCAGCATTTT

abundance: NA
j_gene: TRBJ2-1
d_gene: TRBD1
v_gene: TRBV7-3
CDR3aa: CASSQMTGGSAEQFF
CDR3nt: TGTGCCAGCAGCCAAATGACAGGGGGCTCCGCTGAGCAGTTCTTC

abundance: NA
j_gene: TRBJ2-5
d_gene: TRBD2
v_gene: TRBV24-1
CDR3aa: CATSEPGLAGVNEQYF
CDR3nt: TGTGCCACCAGTGAACCCGGACTAGCGGGAGTAAATGAGCAGTACTTC

abundance: NA
j_gene: TRBJ1-1
d_gene: TRBD1
v_gene: TRBV6-6
CDR3aa: CASSYGTGGTEAFF
CDR3nt: TGTGCCAGCAGTTACGGGACAGGGGGAACTGAAGCTTTCTTT

abundance: NA
j_gene: TRBJ2-3
d_gene: NA
v_gene: TRBV11-2
CDR3aa: CASSPYADTQYF
CDR3nt: TGTGCCAGCAGCCCTTACGCGGATACGCAGTATTTT

abundance: few
j_gene: TRBJ1-5
d_gene: TRBD1
v_gene: TRBV7-2
CDR3aa: CASSPGTAGYQPQHF
CDR3nt: TGTGCCAGCAGCCCTGGGACAGCCGGATATCAGCCCCAGCATTTT

abundance: many
j_gene: TRBJ1-2
d_gene: NA
v_gene: TRBV29-1
CDR3aa: CSVVGLGWSYGYTF
CDR3nt: TGCAGCGTTGTCGGTCTAGGTTGGAGCTATGGCTACACCTTC

abundance: NA
j_gene: TRBJ2-1
d_gene: NA
v_gene: TRBV5-1
CDR3aa: CASDLGGAGNEQFF
CDR3nt: TGCGCCAGCGATTTAGGTGGGGCGGGTAATGAGCAGTTCTTC

abundance: many
j_gene: TRBJ2-5
d_gene: TRBD1
v_gene: TRBV29-1
CDR3aa: CSGGQQETQYF
CDR3nt: TGCAGCGGGGGACAGCAAGAGACCCAGTACTTC

abundance: NA
j_gene: TRBJ1-1
d_gene: NA
v_gene: TRBV7-2
CDR3aa: CSSSVGTGGPEAFF
CDR3nt: TGTTCCAGCAGCGTAGGCACGGGAGGGCCTGAAGCTTTCTTT

abundance: NA
j_gene: TRBJ1-1
d_gene: NA
v_gene: TRBV12-3/TRBV12-4
CDR3aa: CASSDTNRGINTEAFF
CDR3nt: TGTGCCAGCAGCGATACGAACCGAGGGATAAACACTGAAGCTTTCTTT

abundance: NA
j_gene: TRBJ2-7
d_gene: NA
v_gene: TRBV12-3/TRBV12-4
CDR3aa: CASSLTRKNYEQYF
CDR3nt: TGTGCCAGCAGTCTTACCCGGAAAAACTACGAGCAGTACTTC

abundance: many
j_gene: TRBJ2-1
d_gene: NA
v_gene: TRBV27
CDR3aa: CASSSREGVYNEQFF
CDR3nt: TGTGCCAGCAGCTCAAGGGAAGGGGTCTACAATGAGCAGTTCTTC

abundance: NA
j_gene: TRBJ2-1
d_gene: TRBD1
v_gene: TRBV7-8
CDR3aa: CASSSTFTGASSYNEQFF
CDR3nt: TGTGCCAGCAGCTCTACCTTCACAGGGGCCAGCTCCTACAATGAGCAGTTCTTC

abundance: NA
j_gene: TRBJ1-2
d_gene: NA
v_gene: TRBV20-1
CDR3aa: CSAREQDGRANYGYTF
CDR3nt: TGCAGTGCTAGAGAACAAGACGGAAGAGCTAACTATGGCTACACCTTC

abundance: NA
j_gene: TRBJ1-2
d_gene: NA
v_gene: TRBV28
CDR3aa: CASSFAPTGGYTF
CDR3nt: TGTGCCAGCAGTTTTGCCCCCACGGGCGGCTACACCTTC

abundance: many
j_gene: TRBJ2-7
d_gene: NA
v_gene: TRBV28
CDR3aa: CASRTDYEQYF
CDR3nt: TGTGCCAGCAGAACGGACTACGAGCAGTACTTC